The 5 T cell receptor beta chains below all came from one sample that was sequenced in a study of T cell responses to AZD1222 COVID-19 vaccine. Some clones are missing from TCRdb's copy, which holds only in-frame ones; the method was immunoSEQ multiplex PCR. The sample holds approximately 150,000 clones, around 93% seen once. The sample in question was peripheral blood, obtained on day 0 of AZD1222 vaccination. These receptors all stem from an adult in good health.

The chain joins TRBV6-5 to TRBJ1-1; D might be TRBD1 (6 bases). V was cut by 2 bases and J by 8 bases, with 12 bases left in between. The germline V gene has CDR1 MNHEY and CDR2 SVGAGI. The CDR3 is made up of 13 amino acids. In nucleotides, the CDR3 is TGTGCCAGCAGTTACAGGGTGGACAGCGAAGCTTTCTTT. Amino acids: CASSYRVDSEAFF.

The DNA for the CDR3 is TGTGCCAGCAGTTTTCAGGGGTCTTCGAACACCGGGGAGCTGTTTTTT. It specifies CASSFQGSSNTGELFF. The V call is TRBV11-3, the J call TRBJ2-2; tentative D call: TRBD1 (6 bases). CDR1 SGHNT and CDR2 YENEEA come from the germline V gene. This CDR3 contains 16 residues. V lost 6 bases and J lost 0, with 14 bases in between.

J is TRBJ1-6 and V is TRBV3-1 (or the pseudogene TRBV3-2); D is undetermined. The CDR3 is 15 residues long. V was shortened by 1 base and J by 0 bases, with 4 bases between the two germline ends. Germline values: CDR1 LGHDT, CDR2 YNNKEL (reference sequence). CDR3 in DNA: TGTGCCAGCAGCCAAGTTAGCTCCTATAATTCACCCCTCCACTTT. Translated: CASSQVSSYNSPLHF.

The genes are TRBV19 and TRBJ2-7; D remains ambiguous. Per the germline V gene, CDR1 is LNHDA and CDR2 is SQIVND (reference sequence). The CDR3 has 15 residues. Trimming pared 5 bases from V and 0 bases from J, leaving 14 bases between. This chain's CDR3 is CASSPPEGASYEQYF. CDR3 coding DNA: TGTGCCAGTAGTCCCCCTGAAGGAGCCTCCTACGAGCAGTACTTC.

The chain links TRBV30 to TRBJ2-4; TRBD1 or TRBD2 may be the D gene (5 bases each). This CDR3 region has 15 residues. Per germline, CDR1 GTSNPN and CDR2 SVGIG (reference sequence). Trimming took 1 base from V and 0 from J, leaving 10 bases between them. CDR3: CAWSASGTAKNIQYF. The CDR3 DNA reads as TGTGCCTGGAGTGCCTCCGGGACAGCCAAAAACATTCAGTACTTC.